Sequencing of this TCR beta chain was carried out in a study of OX40 agonist ivuxolimab in advanced cancers. Study-level background: The eligibility criteria allowed prior anti-PD-1, anti-PD-L1 or anti-CTLA-4 therapy, and 40% had some.

Looked up from germline, CDR1 is MGHRA and CDR2 is YSYEKL. This CDR3 has 16 residues. V lost 3 bases to trimming and J lost 5 bases, with 14 bases between them. Profiling relied on immunoSEQ multiplex PCR, and the TCRdb table lists in-frame clones only, not all of them. The data hold 60,000 or so clones, with 70% to 90% observed a single time. The J gene is TRBJ1-6, the V gene TRBV4-1; no clear D. The origin of this receptor is an adult with an advanced solid tumor such as melanoma, head and neck, liver or kidney cancer. The sequencing used CD4+ or CD8+ T cells sorted from blood, collected in a trial of the OX40 agonist ivuxolimab. CDR3 coding DNA: TGCGCCAGCAGCCAGCTAAACCCCCTTAATAATTCACCCCTCCACTTT. Translation gives CASSQLNPLNNSPLHF.